The 6 T cell receptor beta chains presented below share a single source sample, sequenced in a study of blood T cell repertoires in COVID-19 (TCRdb year 2020). The library relied on the immunoSEQ multiplex PCR assay. The clones in this table, taken by TCRdb from immuneACCESS, are in-frame only. Not every clone is retained; where verified, under half of the shortfall comes from an unresolved V gene, and the cause of the rest is unknown. Across this sample there are roughly 250,000 clones, with roughly 82% seen only once. The ten most abundant clones make up 4.9% of the sample. Sequenced: peripheral blood. Receptor source: a woman older than 75 with active or convalescent COVID-19.

The chain links TRBV19 to TRBJ1-5; D remains ambiguous. The CDR3 covers 11 residues. Trimming cost V 8 bases and J 9 bases, with 11 bases left between them. In germline, CDR1 is LNHDA, CDR2 SQIVND (reference sequence). In DNA, the CDR3 is TGTGCCAGTTCTATCCCCGGGCCCCAGCATTTT. Its translation: CASSIPGPQHF.

This clone was observed a handful of times. This chain connects TRBV27 to TRBJ2-1; 7 bases match TRBD2. The V gene's germline CDR1 is MNHEY and CDR2 SMNVEV (reference sequence). This CDR3 has 16 amino acids. After removal of 5 bases from V and 5 bases from J, the junction contained 12 bases not matched to a gene. DNA of the CDR3: TGTGCCAGCAGTAAACAATTCGGACTAGTCAACAATGAGCAGTTCTTC. Translating it yields CASSKQFGLVNNEQFF.

This chain connects TRBV5-4 to TRBJ2-7, with 9 bases lining up with TRBD1. From germline, CDR1 is SGHNT and CDR2 YYREEE (reference sequence). The CDR3 spans 15 residues. With V trimmed by 0 bases and J by 3 bases, 4 bases remained unmatched. CDR3 sequence (DNA): TGTGCCAGCAGCTTGGAGCACAGGGGGCTCTACGAGCAGTACTTC. It yields the protein CASSLEHRGLYEQYF.

This chain uses TRBV7-2 with TRBJ1-5; unclear D gene. Germline V gene data show CDR1 as SGHTA and CDR2 as FQGNSA. Trimming shortened V by 3 bases and J by 1 base, and 10 bases separated the two germline ends. The CDR3 is made up of 15 amino acids. The CDR3 spells CASSFYSGSNQPQHF. CDR3 DNA: TGTGCCAGCAGCTTTTATTCGGGAAGCAATCAGCCCCAGCATTTT.

J is TRBJ2-7 and V is TRBV2; D is perhaps TRBD1 (6 bases). V lost 9 bases and J lost 4, with 16 bases in between. Germline V gene data show CDR1 as SNHLY and CDR2 as FYNNEI. This CDR3 has 13 amino acids. CDR3 protein: CASRDTPSYEQYF. CDR3 in DNA: TGTGCCAGTCGGGACACCCCGTCTTACGAGCAGTACTTC.

This clone was recorded only once. The chain combines TRBV5-4 with TRBJ1-2, with D possibly matching TRBD1 (5 bases). The germline V and J ends were trimmed by 0 bases and 6 bases, with 15 bases remaining between them. The CDR3 runs to 15 residues. Germline V gives CDR1 SGHNT, CDR2 YYREEE (reference sequence). The CDR3 loop reads CASSLEFNRPNGYTF. Here the CDR3 DNA reads TGTGCCAGCAGCTTGGAGTTTAACAGGCCGAATGGCTACACCTTC.